The rows below give T cell receptor beta chains drawn from one sample of a study of CD8+ T cells in alopecia areata. Data came from immunoSEQ multiplex PCR; TCRdb stores just in-frame clones and leaves some out. The sample lists 210,000 or so clones; under 70% were seen once. The input for sequencing was CD4+ T cells sorted from blood, taken between weeks 43 and 45, from a patient treated with tofacitinib. All receptors come from a human donor with alopecia areata. The CDR3 runs from the conserved cysteine through the conserved F or W. The D gene is left open where the match is weak. Expanded clones are given a class, and other clones once, few, many or no size at all.

cdr3_nt: TGTGCCAGCAGTCCCAGGACAGGGGATAACTATGGCTACACCTTC
cdr3_aa: CASSPRTGDNYGYTF
j_call: TRBJ1-2
clone_size: .
d_call: TRBD1
v_call: TRBV6-1

cdr3_nt: TGTGCCACCAGCAGTTATCGGGGGGCTACCACAGATACGCAGTATTTT
cdr3_aa: CATSSYRGATTDTQYF
j_call: TRBJ2-3
clone_size: .
d_call: .
v_call: TRBV15

cdr3_nt: TGCGCCAGCAGTCAACACCGGGACAGGGTTTTCGGTCAGCCCCAGCATTTT
cdr3_aa: CASSQHRDRVFGQPQHF
j_call: TRBJ1-5
clone_size: .
d_call: TRBD1
v_call: TRBV23-1

cdr3_nt: TGTGCCACGGCCCACGGGAATCAGCCCCAGCATTTT
cdr3_aa: CATAHGNQPQHF
j_call: TRBJ1-5
clone_size: few
d_call: .
v_call: TRBV19

cdr3_nt: TGTGCCAGCAGTTCAGGGGGGAATCAGCCCCAGCATTTT
cdr3_aa: CASSSGGNQPQHF
j_call: TRBJ1-5
clone_size: .
d_call: TRBD1
v_call: TRBV6-6

cdr3_nt: TGCGCCAGCAGCATTAGGACTGACACCGGGGAGCTGTTTTTT
cdr3_aa: CASSIRTDTGELFF
j_call: TRBJ2-2
clone_size: .
d_call: .
v_call: TRBV5-1

cdr3_nt: TGTGCCAGCAGTGTCCCGGGTCCTAATTCACCCCTCCACTTT
cdr3_aa: CASSVPGPNSPLHF
j_call: TRBJ1-6
clone_size: .
d_call: .
v_call: TRBV6-5

cdr3_nt: TGTGCCAGCAGCTTAGGACAGGGGATGAGGACCGGGGAGCTGTTTTTT
cdr3_aa: CASSLGQGMRTGELFF
j_call: TRBJ2-2
clone_size: .
d_call: TRBD1
v_call: TRBV7-6

cdr3_nt: TGCGCCAGCAGCCAAGACCGCACCGGGGAGCTGTTTTTT
cdr3_aa: CASSQDRTGELFF
j_call: TRBJ2-2
clone_size: few
d_call: .
v_call: TRBV4-1

cdr3_nt: TGCGCCAGCAGCCAAGAGGCGGGACAGGGGGTCCGAAAACTGTTTTTT
cdr3_aa: CASSQEAGQGVRKLFF
j_call: TRBJ1-4
clone_size: .
d_call: TRBD1
v_call: TRBV4-3

cdr3_nt: TGTGCCATCAGTGAGTCGTTTAGCGGGCGATCGAACACCGGGGAGCTGTTTTTT
cdr3_aa: CAISESFSGRSNTGELFF
j_call: TRBJ2-2
clone_size: .
d_call: TRBD2
v_call: TRBV10-3

cdr3_nt: TGTGCCAGTAGCCCGGGCAGGCAAACTAGCACAGATACGCAGTATTTT
cdr3_aa: CASSPGRQTSTDTQYF
j_call: TRBJ2-3
clone_size: .
d_call: .
v_call: TRBV19

cdr3_nt: TGTGCCAGCAGTTTATCGGGGTCCCCCTACGAGCAGTACTTC
cdr3_aa: CASSLSGSPYEQYF
j_call: TRBJ2-7
clone_size: few
d_call: .
v_call: TRBV27

cdr3_nt: TGCGCCAGCAGCCAGACAGGGGAAACTGAAGCTTTCTTT
cdr3_aa: CASSQTGETEAFF
j_call: TRBJ1-1
clone_size: .
d_call: TRBD1
v_call: TRBV4-3

cdr3_nt: TGTGCCTGGACCCCCGGGGGCGGTCAGCCCCAGCATTTT
cdr3_aa: CAWTPGGGQPQHF
j_call: TRBJ1-5
clone_size: .
d_call: .
v_call: TRBV30

cdr3_nt: TGCGCCAGCAGCCTAAACCCCAGACAGGGACCTTATGGCTACACCTTC
cdr3_aa: CASSLNPRQGPYGYTF
j_call: TRBJ1-2
clone_size: few
d_call: TRBD1
v_call: TRBV5-1

cdr3_nt: TGTGCCAGCAGCTTAGACTCGAACACTGAAGCTTTCTTT
cdr3_aa: CASSLDSNTEAFF
j_call: TRBJ1-1
clone_size: .
d_call: .
v_call: TRBV7-9

cdr3_nt: TGTGCCAGCAGCGACCTGAACACTGAAGCTTTCTTT
cdr3_aa: CASSDLNTEAFF
j_call: TRBJ1-1
clone_size: .
d_call: .
v_call: TRBV9

cdr3_nt: TGTGCCAGCAGCCCGGGACTAGCTTTCACAGATACGCAGTATTTT
cdr3_aa: CASSPGLAFTDTQYF
j_call: TRBJ2-3
clone_size: .
d_call: TRBD2
v_call: TRBV7-3

cdr3_nt: TGCAGCGCGGTCAGGACCACCACAAATACGCAGTATTTT
cdr3_aa: CSAVRTTTNTQYF
j_call: TRBJ2-3
clone_size: .
d_call: .
v_call: TRBV29-1

cdr3_nt: TGTGCCAGCAGCGTAGGCGGAGGGGGGAGAGAGACCCAGTACTTC
cdr3_aa: CASSVGGGGRETQYF
j_call: TRBJ2-5
clone_size: .
d_call: .
v_call: TRBV9

cdr3_nt: TGTGCCAGCAGCTCAGGTGGCGAGCAGTTCTTC
cdr3_aa: CASSSGGEQFF
j_call: TRBJ2-1
clone_size: .
d_call: .
v_call: TRBV7-2

cdr3_nt: TGTGCCAGCAGTTTTAGACAGGCGGAAGAGACCCAGTACTTC
cdr3_aa: CASSFRQAEETQYF
j_call: TRBJ2-5
clone_size: .
d_call: .
v_call: TRBV5-6

cdr3_nt: TGCAGCGTTGGACAGGGACTGGAGCTGTTCTTC
cdr3_aa: CSVGQGLELFF
j_call: TRBJ2-1
clone_size: few
d_call: .
v_call: TRBV29-1

cdr3_nt: TGCGCCAGCAGCTTGGCGGGCGCTAGCGGGGGTGATACGCAGTATTTT
cdr3_aa: CASSLAGASGGDTQYF
j_call: TRBJ2-3
clone_size: .
d_call: TRBD2
v_call: TRBV5-1

cdr3_nt: TGTGCCTGGAGTCGGCCACCCGGTGGCTACACCTTC
cdr3_aa: CAWSRPPGGYTF
j_call: TRBJ1-2
clone_size: .
d_call: .
v_call: TRBV30

cdr3_nt: TGCGCCAGCAGCCAAGATCTGGACCCGGGGTTGGATGGCTACACCTTC
cdr3_aa: CASSQDLDPGLDGYTF
j_call: TRBJ1-2
clone_size: few
d_call: .
v_call: TRBV4-3

cdr3_nt: TGCAGCGTTGAGAACTTCTACGAGCAGTACTTC
cdr3_aa: CSVENFYEQYF
j_call: TRBJ2-7
clone_size: few
d_call: .
v_call: TRBV29-1

cdr3_nt: TGCAGCGCCATCCCAGGGGGCCACGAGCAGTACTTC
cdr3_aa: CSAIPGGHEQYF
j_call: TRBJ2-7
clone_size: few
d_call: TRBD1
v_call: TRBV29-1

cdr3_nt: TGTGCCAGCTCACCACAGGGGAGTCAGCCCCAGCATTTT
cdr3_aa: CASSPQGSQPQHF
j_call: TRBJ1-5
clone_size: .
d_call: .
v_call: TRBV18

cdr3_nt: TGTGCCTGGAGTGTATGGGGGCTCAATGAAAAACTGTTTTTT
cdr3_aa: CAWSVWGLNEKLFF
j_call: TRBJ1-4
clone_size: .
d_call: .
v_call: TRBV30

cdr3_nt: TGCAGCGTTGGTCATTTGGAGGGGTACACAGATACGCAGTATTTT
cdr3_aa: CSVGHLEGYTDTQYF
j_call: TRBJ2-3
clone_size: few
d_call: .
v_call: TRBV29-1

cdr3_nt: TGTGCCTGGAGTGCATACAGGGGGCTGGGTGAAAAACTGTTTTTT
cdr3_aa: CAWSAYRGLGEKLFF
j_call: TRBJ1-4
clone_size: .
d_call: TRBD1
v_call: TRBV30

cdr3_nt: TGCGCCAGCAGCTTGGAGTCGGGGGTGGGGACTGAAGCTTTCTTT
cdr3_aa: CASSLESGVGTEAFF
j_call: TRBJ1-1
clone_size: .
d_call: .
v_call: TRBV5-1

cdr3_nt: TGTGCCAGCAGCTTTGGAAAACAGGGGGATGAGCAGTTCTTC
cdr3_aa: CASSFGKQGDEQFF
j_call: TRBJ2-1
clone_size: many
d_call: TRBD1
v_call: TRBV7-2

cdr3_nt: TGTGCCAGTAGTACCTCAGGATTTGAGGAAAAACTGTTTTTT
cdr3_aa: CASSTSGFEEKLFF
j_call: TRBJ1-4
clone_size: .
d_call: .
v_call: TRBV19

cdr3_nt: TGTGCCAGCAGCGGGGACTTCCCACCCACAGATACGCAGTATTTT
cdr3_aa: CASSGDFPPTDTQYF
j_call: TRBJ2-3
clone_size: .
d_call: .
v_call: TRBV25-1

cdr3_nt: TGCAGCGCCTCTGCAACTAATGAAAAACTGTTTTTT
cdr3_aa: CSASATNEKLFF
j_call: TRBJ1-4
clone_size: .
d_call: .
v_call: TRBV29-1

cdr3_nt: TGTGCCTGGAACCGGCTAGCGGGGTCCCCGACCAACATCAATGAGCAGTTCTTC
cdr3_aa: CAWNRLAGSPTNINEQFF
j_call: TRBJ2-1
clone_size: .
d_call: TRBD2
v_call: TRBV30